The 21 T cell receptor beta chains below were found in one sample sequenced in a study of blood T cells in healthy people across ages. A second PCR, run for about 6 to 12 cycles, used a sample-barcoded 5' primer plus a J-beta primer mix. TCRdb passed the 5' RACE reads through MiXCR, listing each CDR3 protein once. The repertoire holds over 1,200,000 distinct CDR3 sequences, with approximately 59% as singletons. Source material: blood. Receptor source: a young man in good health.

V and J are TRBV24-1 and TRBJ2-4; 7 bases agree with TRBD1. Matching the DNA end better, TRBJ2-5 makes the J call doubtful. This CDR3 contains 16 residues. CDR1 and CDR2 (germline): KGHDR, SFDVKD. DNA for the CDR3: TGTGCCACCAGTGATGCCGGGACAGTATTCCAAGAGACCCAGTACTTC. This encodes CATSDAGTVFQETQYF.

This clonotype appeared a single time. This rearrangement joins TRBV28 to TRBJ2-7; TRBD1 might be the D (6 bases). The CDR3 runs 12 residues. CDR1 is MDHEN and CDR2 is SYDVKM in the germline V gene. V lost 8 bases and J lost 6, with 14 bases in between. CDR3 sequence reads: CASQQGSGEQYF. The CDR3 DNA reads TGTGCCAGCCAACAGGGATCCGGCGAGCAGTACTTC.

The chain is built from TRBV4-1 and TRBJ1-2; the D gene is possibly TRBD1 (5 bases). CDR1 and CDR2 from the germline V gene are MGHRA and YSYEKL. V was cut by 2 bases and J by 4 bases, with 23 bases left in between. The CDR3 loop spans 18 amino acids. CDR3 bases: TGCGCCAGCAGCCAATGGACCCCCATCGTGGGGGGAACCTATGGCTACACCTTC. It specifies CASSQWTPIVGGTYGYTF.

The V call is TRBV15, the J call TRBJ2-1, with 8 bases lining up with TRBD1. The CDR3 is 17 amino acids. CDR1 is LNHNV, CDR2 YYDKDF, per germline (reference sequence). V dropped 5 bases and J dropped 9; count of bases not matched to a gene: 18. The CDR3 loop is CATSRTQGALPLGEQFF. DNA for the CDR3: TGTGCCACCAGCCGAACGCAGGGGGCGCTTCCTTTGGGTGAGCAGTTCTTC. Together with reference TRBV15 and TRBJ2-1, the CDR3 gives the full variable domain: DAMVIQNPRYQVTQFGKPVTLSCSQTLNHNVMYWYQQKSSQAPKLLFHYYDKDFNNEADTPDNFQSRRPNTSFCFLDIRSPGLGDTAMYLCATSRTQGALPLGEQFFGPGTRLTVL.

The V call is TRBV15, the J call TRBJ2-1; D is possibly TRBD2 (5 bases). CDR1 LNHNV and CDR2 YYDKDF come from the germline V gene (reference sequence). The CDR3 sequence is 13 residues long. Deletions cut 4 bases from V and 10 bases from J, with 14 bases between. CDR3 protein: CATSNPLEREQFF. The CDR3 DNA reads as TGTGCCACCAGCAACCCACTAGAGCGCGAGCAGTTCTTC.

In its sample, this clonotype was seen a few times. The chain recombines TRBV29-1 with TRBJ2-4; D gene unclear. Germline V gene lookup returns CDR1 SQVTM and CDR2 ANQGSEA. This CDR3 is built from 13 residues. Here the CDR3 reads CSIKGLGKNIQYF. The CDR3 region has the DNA TGCAGTATCAAAGGGTTGGGCAAAAACATTCAGTACTTC. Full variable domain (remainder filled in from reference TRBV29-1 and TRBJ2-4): SAVISQKPSRDICQRGTSLTIQCQVDSQVTMMFWYRQQPGQSLTLIATANQGSEATYESGFVIDKFPISRPNLTFSTLTVSNMSPEDSSIYLCSIKGLGKNIQYFGAGTRLSVL.

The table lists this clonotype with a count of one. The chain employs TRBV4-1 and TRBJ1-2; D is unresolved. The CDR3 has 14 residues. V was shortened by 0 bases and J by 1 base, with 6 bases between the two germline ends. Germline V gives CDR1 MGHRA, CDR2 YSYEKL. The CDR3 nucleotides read TGCGCCAGCAGCCAAGATCCCCTTAACTATGGCTACACCTTC. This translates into CASSQDPLNYGYTF.

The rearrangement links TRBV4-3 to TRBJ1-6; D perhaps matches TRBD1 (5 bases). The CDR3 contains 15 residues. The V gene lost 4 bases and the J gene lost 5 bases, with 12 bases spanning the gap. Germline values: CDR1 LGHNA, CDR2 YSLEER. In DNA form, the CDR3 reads TGCGCCAGCAGCCGGAACCGGGGACATAATTCACCCCTCCACTTT. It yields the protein CASSRNRGHNSPLHF.

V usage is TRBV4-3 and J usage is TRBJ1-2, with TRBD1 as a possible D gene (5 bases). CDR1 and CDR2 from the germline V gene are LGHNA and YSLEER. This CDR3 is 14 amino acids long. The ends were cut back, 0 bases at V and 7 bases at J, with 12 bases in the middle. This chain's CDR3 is CASSQDWDPAGYTF. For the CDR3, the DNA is TGCGCCAGCAGCCAAGATTGGGACCCTGCTGGCTACACCTTC.

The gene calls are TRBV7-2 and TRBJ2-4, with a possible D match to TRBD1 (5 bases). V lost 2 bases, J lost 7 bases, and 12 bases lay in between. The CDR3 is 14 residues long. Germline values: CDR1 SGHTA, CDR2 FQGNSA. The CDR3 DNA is TGTGCCAGCAGCTTAAGTCAGGGCAGGAACATTCAGTACTTC. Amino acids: CASSLSQGRNIQYF.

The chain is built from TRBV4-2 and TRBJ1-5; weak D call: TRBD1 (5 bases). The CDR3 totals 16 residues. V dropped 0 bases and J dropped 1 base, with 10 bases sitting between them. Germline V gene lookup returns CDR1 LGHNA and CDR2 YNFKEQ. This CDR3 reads CASSQEYRLSNQPQHF. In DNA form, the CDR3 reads TGTGCCAGCAGCCAAGAGTACAGGCTAAGCAATCAGCCCCAGCATTTT.

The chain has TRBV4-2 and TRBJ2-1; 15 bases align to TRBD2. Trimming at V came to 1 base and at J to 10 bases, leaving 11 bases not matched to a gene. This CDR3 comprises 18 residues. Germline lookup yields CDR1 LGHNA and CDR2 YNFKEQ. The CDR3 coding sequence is TGTGCCAGCAGCCAAGGGGTTGGACTAGCGGGGGGGCTAGGGGAGCAGTTCTTC. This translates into CASSQGVGLAGGLGEQFF.

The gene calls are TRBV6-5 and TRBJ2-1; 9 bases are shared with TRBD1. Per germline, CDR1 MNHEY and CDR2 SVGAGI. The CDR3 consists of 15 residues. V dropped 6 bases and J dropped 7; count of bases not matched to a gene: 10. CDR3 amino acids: CASSRTGVEGNEQFF. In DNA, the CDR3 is TGTGCCAGCAGCAGGACAGGGGTAGAAGGGAATGAGCAGTTCTTC.

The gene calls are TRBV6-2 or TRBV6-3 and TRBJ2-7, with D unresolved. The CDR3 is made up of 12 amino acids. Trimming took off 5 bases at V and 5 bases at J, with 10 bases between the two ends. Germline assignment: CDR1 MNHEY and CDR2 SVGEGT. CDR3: CASSNPAHEQYF. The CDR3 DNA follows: TGTGCCAGCAGTAACCCAGCTCACGAGCAGTACTTC.

The CDR3 sequence: CASSHDRDGRNEQFF. DNA of the CDR3: TGTGCCAGCAGCCACGACCGGGACGGACGCAATGAGCAGTTCTTC. The genes are TRBV13 and TRBJ2-1, with D perhaps being TRBD1 or TRBD2 (5 bases each). CDR1 is PRHDT and CDR2 is FYEKMQ in the germline V gene (reference sequence). This CDR3 spans 15 amino acids. Trimming shortened V by 5 bases and J by 6 bases, and 17 bases separated the two germline ends.

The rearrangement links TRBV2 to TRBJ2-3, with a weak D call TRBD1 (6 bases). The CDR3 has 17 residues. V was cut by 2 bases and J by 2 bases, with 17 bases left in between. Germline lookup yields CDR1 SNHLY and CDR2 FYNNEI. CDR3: CASSETMTGDFTDTQYF. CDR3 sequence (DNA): TGTGCCAGCAGTGAAACGATGACAGGAGATTTCACAGATACGCAGTATTTT.

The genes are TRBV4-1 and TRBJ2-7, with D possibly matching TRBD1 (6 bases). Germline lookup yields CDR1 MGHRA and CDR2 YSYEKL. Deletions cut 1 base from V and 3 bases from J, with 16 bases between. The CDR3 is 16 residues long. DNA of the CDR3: TGCGCCAGCAGCCAAGCAGCACAGGGATTTGTCTACGAGCAGTACTTC. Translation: CASSQAAQGFVYEQYF.

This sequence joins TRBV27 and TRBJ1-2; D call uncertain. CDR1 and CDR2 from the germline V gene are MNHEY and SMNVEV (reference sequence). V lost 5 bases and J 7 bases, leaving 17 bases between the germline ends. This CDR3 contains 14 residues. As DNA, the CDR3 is TGTGCCAGCAGTGAGTTCTCGGATATTAGTGGCTACACCTTC. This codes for CASSEFSDISGYTF.

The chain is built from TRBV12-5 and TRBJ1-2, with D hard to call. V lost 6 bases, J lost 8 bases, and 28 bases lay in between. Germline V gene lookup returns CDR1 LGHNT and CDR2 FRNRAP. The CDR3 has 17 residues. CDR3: CASGPSTERWAKEGYTF. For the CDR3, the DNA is TGTGCTAGTGGCCCCTCCACCGAGCGGTGGGCTAAAGAGGGCTACACCTTC.

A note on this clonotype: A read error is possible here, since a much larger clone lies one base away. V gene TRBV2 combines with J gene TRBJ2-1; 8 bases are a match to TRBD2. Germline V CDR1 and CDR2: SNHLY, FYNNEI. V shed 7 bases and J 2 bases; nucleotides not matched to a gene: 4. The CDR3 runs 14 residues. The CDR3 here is CASKPGLAYNEQFF. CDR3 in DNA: TGTGCCAGCAAGCCGGGACTAGCCTACAATGAGCAGTTCTTC.

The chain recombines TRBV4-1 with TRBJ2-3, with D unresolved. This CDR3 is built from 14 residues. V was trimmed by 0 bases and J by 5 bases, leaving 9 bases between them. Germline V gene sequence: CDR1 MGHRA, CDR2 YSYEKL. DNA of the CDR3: TGCGCCAGCAGCCAAGACCCGGCGGAAGATACGCAGTATTTT. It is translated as CASSQDPAEDTQYF.